Presented here are 21 T cell receptor beta chains from one specimen sequenced in a study of shared clonotypes between healthy human individuals. Cells designated naive CD8 were CD45RO-negative and were positively selected for CCR7, with terminally differentiated effector memory CD45RA+ cells excluded. The method was immunoSEQ multiplex PCR; TCRdb's version includes in-frame clones alone and lacks a portion of them. The sample carries about 2 million clones, about 94% recorded once. Specimen: naive CD8+ T cells sorted from blood. These receptors came from a man aged 18 to 30 in good health.

V and J are TRBV6-5 and TRBJ2-5; 8 positions agree with TRBD1. V trimming: 5 bases; J trimming: 3 bases; junction bases outside the gene matches: 5. Germline-derived CDR1 and CDR2 are MNHEY and SVGAGI. CDR3 length: 14 amino acids. The CDR3 is CASSRQGSEETQYF. The CDR3 DNA reads as TGTGCCAGCAGTCGACAGGGGTCGGAAGAGACCCAGTACTTC.

This chain links TRBV28 with TRBJ1-2; 8 positions agree with TRBD1. This CDR3 region has 18 residues. V shed 4 bases, J shed 3 bases, and the junction held 16 bases outside the gene matches. The germline V gene has CDR1 MDHEN and CDR2 SYDVKM. The CDR3 DNA reads TGTGCCAGCAGTTCCTATCAGGAACGACAGGGGCCGGACTATGGCTACACCTTC. It specifies CASSSYQERQGPDYGYTF.

Notes on this clone: Other DNA sequences in this sample translate to the same CDR3. The chain carries TRBV6-5 and TRBJ2-7; no clear D. Trimming shortened V by 0 bases and J by 0 bases, and 12 bases separated the two germline ends. The germline V gene has CDR1 MNHEY and CDR2 SVGAGI. This CDR3 is built from 16 residues. CDR3 amino acids: CASSYSIGQTSYEQYF. The CDR3 DNA sequence: TGTGCCAGCAGTTACTCGATAGGGCAGACCTCCTACGAGCAGTACTTC.

Remarks on this clone: The same CDR3 can be traced to other DNA sequences in this sample. The chain recombines TRBV6-5 with TRBJ2-7, with D hard to call. The V end was cut by 2 bases, the J end by 0 bases, with 11 bases between. CDR1 and CDR2 (germline): MNHEY, SVGAGI. There are 15 residues in the CDR3. The CDR3 here is CASSYGLADSYEQYF. For the CDR3, the DNA is TGTGCCAGCAGTTACGGCTTAGCCGACTCCTACGAGCAGTACTTC.

The chain is built from TRBV18 and TRBJ2-1; D is ambiguous. CDR1 and CDR2 from the germline V gene are KGHSH and LQKENI. Trimming took off 3 bases at V and 2 bases at J, with 11 bases between the two ends. The CDR3 has 15 amino acids. DNA for the CDR3: TGTGCCAGCTCACCGGTCGACGCTCCCTACAATGAGCAGTTCTTC. Translating gives CASSPVDAPYNEQFF.

This chain connects TRBV7-9 to TRBJ2-1; D not resolved. This CDR3 has 15 residues. Trimming took 3 bases from V and 3 from J, leaving 12 bases between them. CDR1 and CDR2 from the germline V gene are SEHNR and FQNEAQ (reference sequence). The CDR3 DNA sequence: TGTGCCAGCAGCTTTGGCCAGTTAGACTACAATGAGCAGTTCTTC. Translation: CASSFGQLDYNEQFF.

The V and J genes are TRBV6-5 and TRBJ1-3, with 7 nucleotides matching TRBD1. Trimming cost V 2 bases and J 0 bases; bases outside gene matches: 1. The CDR3 extends over 15 amino acids. CDR1 MNHEY and CDR2 SVGAGI come from the germline V gene. As DNA, the CDR3 is TGTGCCAGCAGTTACGACAGGGACTCTGGAAACACCATATATTTT. It yields the protein CASSYDRDSGNTIYF.

This chain joins TRBV5-1 and TRBJ1-2, with 8 bases that match TRBD1. This CDR3 has 14 residues. The V gene end was trimmed by 5 bases and the J gene end by 6 bases; junction bases not matched to a gene: 9. Germline CDR1 SGHRS, CDR2 YFSETQ. As DNA, the CDR3 is TGCGCCAGCAGGAGGACAGGGTTTGATGATGGCTACACCTTC. Translation: CASRRTGFDDGYTF.

V is TRBV4-3 and J is TRBJ2-1, with 7 bases identical to TRBD2. Germline V lookup: CDR1 LGHNA, CDR2 YSLEER. Trimming took 1 base from V and 7 from J; bases not matched to a gene: 13. This CDR3 is 17 amino acids long. CDR3 loop: CASSQGHGGVRWNEQFF. The CDR3 DNA sequence: TGCGCCAGCAGCCAAGGCCATGGGGGGGTCCGATGGAATGAGCAGTTCTTC.

V usage is TRBV11-2 and J usage is TRBJ2-7; D possibly uses TRBD1 or TRBD2 (5 bases each). This CDR3 comprises 16 residues. The germline V and J ends were trimmed by 4 bases and 1 base, with 17 bases remaining between them. Germline V gives CDR1 SGHAT, CDR2 FQNNGV. In DNA, the CDR3 is TGTGCCAGCAGCTCGACCCGGGACCAACTATCCTACGAGCAGTACTTC. Its translation: CASSSTRDQLSYEQYF.

V gene TRBV5-4 combines with J gene TRBJ2-2; 13 bases line up with TRBD2. V was clipped by 0 bases and J by 4 bases; unmatched bases: 6. This CDR3 has 18 amino acids. The germline V gene encodes CDR1 SGHNT and CDR2 YYREEE (reference sequence). The CDR3 DNA reads TGTGCCAGCAGCTTGGCACTAGCGGGGGGGCCGGGCACCGGGGAGCTGTTTTTT. Protein product: CASSLALAGGPGTGELFF.

This chain connects TRBV27 to TRBJ1-4; 8 bases map to TRBD1. Trimming at V came to 5 bases and at J to 5 bases, leaving 10 bases not matched to a gene. The CDR3 runs to 16 residues. Germline loops: CDR1 MNHEY, CDR2 SMNVEV (reference sequence). The CDR3 sequence is CASSPSTGEVNEKLFF. In nucleotides, the CDR3 is TGTGCCAGCAGTCCCTCGACAGGGGAAGTCAATGAAAAACTGTTTTTT.

The CDR3 here is CASSLGWADTQYF. The CDR3 DNA reads TGCGCCAGCAGTTTGGGGTGGGCAGATACGCAGTATTTT. The chain recombines TRBV10-2 with TRBJ2-3; D gene ambiguous. From germline, CDR1 is WSHSY and CDR2 SAAADI. Trimming cost V 5 bases and J 4 bases, with 10 bases left between them. CDR3 length: 13 residues.

The V and J genes are TRBV28 and TRBJ2-1; D possibly corresponds to TRBD2 (5 bases). There are 14 residues in the CDR3. Germline CDR1 and CDR2: MDHEN and SYDVKM. Trimming removed 2 bases at V and 8 bases at J, with 13 bases between. The DNA of the CDR3 is TGTGCCAGCAGTTTACTTGGGGAGAGGCATGAGCAGTTCTTC. Its protein product is CASSLLGERHEQFF.

The chain joins TRBV10-2 to TRBJ2-3, with 8 bases identical to TRBD2. The J segment lost 4 bases and the V segment lost 2 bases, leaving 14 bases of the junction unmatched. Germline CDR1 is WSHSY and CDR2 is SAAADI. The CDR3 covers 18 residues. CDR3 bases: TGCGCCAGCAGTGAGGGGGGACTAGAGTCTCGGTCCTCAGATACGCAGTATTTT. Its protein is CASSEGGLESRSSDTQYF.

Only a few counts were recorded for this clone. The chain employs TRBV29-1 and TRBJ1-2; TRBD1 might be the D (6 bases). The CDR3 runs 11 residues. V lost 7 bases to trimming and J lost 8 bases, with 14 bases between them. Germline CDR1 and CDR2: SQVTM and ANQGSEA. The CDR3 nucleotides are TGCAGCGACAGGGATGAGTACGGCTACACCTTC. Amino acid sequence: CSDRDEYGYTF.

This chain connects TRBV7-2 to TRBJ2-5; 8 nucleotides line up with TRBD2. This CDR3 is built from 18 residues. V shed 0 bases, J shed 4 bases, and the junction held 13 bases outside the gene matches. The germline gives CDR1 SGHTA, CDR2 FQGNSA. CDR3 loop: CASSLASAEAGVVETQYF. DNA for the CDR3: TGTGCCAGCAGCTTAGCCTCCGCGGAAGCGGGAGTGGTAGAGACCCAGTACTTC.

This sequence joins TRBV28 and TRBJ2-7; D possibly corresponds to TRBD1 (6 bases). CDR1 and CDR2 (germline): MDHEN, SYDVKM. CDR3 size: 14 residues. The V and J ends lost 5 bases and 7 bases respectively, with 18 bases between them. The CDR3 DNA reads as TGTGCCAGCAGTAATGGGGACACCGTTGGGGAGCAGTACTTC. It encodes CASSNGDTVGEQYF.

On this clone: Other DNA sequences in this sample translate to the same CDR3. The chain carries TRBV6-5 and TRBJ2-3, with D uncertain. The CDR3 is 12 residues long. Trimming took 0 bases from V and 6 from J, leaving 4 bases between them. Germline lookup yields CDR1 MNHEY and CDR2 SVGAGI. The CDR3 region has the DNA TGTGCCAGCAGTTACTCGGGTGATACGCAGTATTTT. This gives the protein CASSYSGDTQYF.

V gene TRBV4-3 combines with J gene TRBJ2-7, with D hard to call. The CDR3 is made up of 13 amino acids. V gave up 2 bases and J gave up 3 bases, with 8 bases separating them. Germline V gene data show CDR1 as LGHNA and CDR2 as YSLEER. This CDR3 reads CASSQWINYEQYF. CDR3 nucleotide sequence: TGCGCCAGCAGCCAATGGATTAACTACGAGCAGTACTTC.

A remark on this clone: This is likely a read error, given that the CDR3 carries no conserved phenylalanine or tryptophan at its end. The limits of the CDR3 on the DNA are not certain, so only TCRdb's listed CDR3 is given. The chain carries TRBV2 and TRBJ2-7; no check of the table's D call, TRBD2, against the DNA was made. The germline V gene encodes CDR1 SNHLY and CDR2 FYNNEI. A total of 11 residues make up the CDR3, ends included. The CDR3 sequence: CASSDTHVERL.